The 3 T cell receptor beta chains reported below all come from one sample, sequenced in a study of T cells in Graves' hyperthyroidism and ophthalmopathy (dated by TCRdb to between 2017 and 2020). To prepare the library, multiplex PCR was applied. The data were produced on an Illumina HiSeq 2000. The TCR beta CDR3 regions were amplified from RNA transcripts. A first-round RT-PCR of the TCR CDR3 used the HTBI primer set with the Qiagen OneStep RT-PCR kit. TCRdb's own reprocessing of the public reads used fastp at Q25 and MiXCR and kept productive beta chains. Under each unique CDR3 protein, matching rows form one entry showing the most common genes and DNA. In this sample the table shows about 620,000 distinct CDR3 sequences, 16% of which occur a single time. The ten largest account for around 3.9% of the sample. The source material was blood. These receptors originate from a woman in her 30s with Graves' hyperthyroidism.

This clonotype was picked up many times. The chain employs TRBV13 and TRBJ1-1, with D uncertain. CDR1 PRHDT and CDR2 FYEKMQ come from the germline V gene (reference sequence). V lost 1 base and J lost 7, with 13 bases in between. CDR3 length: 14 residues. CDR3 sequence reads: CASSLASPRGEAFF. Here the CDR3 DNA reads TGTGCCAGCAGCTTAGCATCTCCGAGAGGTGAAGCTTTCTTT.

The table lists this clonotype with a few counts. This chain uses TRBV4-2 with TRBJ2-3; D not resolved. Germline CDR1 is LGHNA and CDR2 is YNFKEQ. The CDR3 has 14 residues. The germline V and J ends were trimmed by 1 base and 6 bases, with 11 bases remaining between them. In DNA form, the CDR3 reads TGTGCCAGCAGCCAAGCGACACCCACGGATACGCAGTATTTT. It translates to CASSQATPTDTQYF.

V and J are TRBV30 and TRBJ1-5; D ambiguous. Germline-derived CDR1 and CDR2 are GTSNPN and SVGIG (reference sequence). Trimming removed 1 base from V and 4 bases from J, with 14 bases in between. CDR3 length equals 15 residues. CDR3 amino acids: CAWSEDFESNQPQHF. The CDR3 region has the DNA TGTGCCTGGAGTGAGGACTTTGAATCGAATCAGCCCCAGCATTTT.